Here is one TCR beta chain with its context. This specimen comes from a study of T cell responses to AZD1222 COVID-19 vaccine. Assay: immunoSEQ multiplex PCR; the TCRdb copy retains only in-frame clones and omits some. Seen here are 150,000 to 200,000 clones, roughly 87% observed once, and the top ten hold approximately 5.9%. Looked up from germline, CDR1 is MGHDK and CDR2 is SYGVNS. This CDR3 is 14 amino acids long. V shed 8 bases and J shed 4 bases, with 17 bases lying between them. The V and J genes are TRBV25-1 and TRBJ1-2, with unresolved D. The clonotype was recovered from an adult who received the AZD1222 COVID-19 vaccine. The sample consisted of peripheral blood, taken 28 days after the second AZD1222 dose. CDR3 amino acids: CASAPNGRAYGYTF. In DNA form, the CDR3 reads TGTGCCAGCGCCCCCAACGGGAGGGCCTATGGCTACACCTTC.